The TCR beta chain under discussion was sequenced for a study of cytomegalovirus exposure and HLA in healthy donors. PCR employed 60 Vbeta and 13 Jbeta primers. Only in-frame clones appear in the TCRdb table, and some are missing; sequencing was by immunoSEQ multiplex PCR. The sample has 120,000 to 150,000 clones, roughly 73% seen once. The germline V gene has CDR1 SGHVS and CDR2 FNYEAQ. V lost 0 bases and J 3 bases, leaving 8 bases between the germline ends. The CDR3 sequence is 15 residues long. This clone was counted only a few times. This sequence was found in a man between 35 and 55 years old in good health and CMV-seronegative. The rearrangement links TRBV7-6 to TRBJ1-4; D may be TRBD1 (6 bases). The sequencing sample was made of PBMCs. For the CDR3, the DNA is TGTGCCAGCAGCTTAGCCGGGGGGCCTAATGAAAAACTGTTTTTT. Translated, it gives CASSLAGGPNEKLFF.